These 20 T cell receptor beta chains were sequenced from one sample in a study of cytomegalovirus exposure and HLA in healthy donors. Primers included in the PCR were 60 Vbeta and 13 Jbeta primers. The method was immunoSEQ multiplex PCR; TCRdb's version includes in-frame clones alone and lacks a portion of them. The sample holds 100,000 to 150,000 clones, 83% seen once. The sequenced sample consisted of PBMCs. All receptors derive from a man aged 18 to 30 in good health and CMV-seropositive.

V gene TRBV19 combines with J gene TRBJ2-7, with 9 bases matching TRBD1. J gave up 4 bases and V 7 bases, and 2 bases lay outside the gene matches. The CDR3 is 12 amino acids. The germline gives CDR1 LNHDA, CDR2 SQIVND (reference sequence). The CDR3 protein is CASNDRGYEQYF. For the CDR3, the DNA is TGTGCCAGTAATGACAGGGGGTACGAGCAGTACTTC. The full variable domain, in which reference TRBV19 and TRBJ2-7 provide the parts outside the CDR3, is DGGITQSPKYLFRKEGQNVTLSCEQNLNHDAMYWYRQDPGQGLRLIYYSQIVNDFQKGDIAEGYSVSREKKESFPLTVTSAQKNPTAFYLCASNDRGYEQYFGPGTRLTVT.

The CDR3 DNA is TGTGCCAGCAGATGGGGGGGAAACACCGGGGAGCTGTTTTTT. Translated, it gives CASRWGGNTGELFF. This chain joins TRBV9 and TRBJ2-2; 7 nucleotides match TRBD2. CDR1 and CDR2 from the germline V gene are SGDLS and YYNGEE. This CDR3 is built from 14 residues. Unmatched junction bases numbered 3, after V lost 5 bases and J lost 2 bases.

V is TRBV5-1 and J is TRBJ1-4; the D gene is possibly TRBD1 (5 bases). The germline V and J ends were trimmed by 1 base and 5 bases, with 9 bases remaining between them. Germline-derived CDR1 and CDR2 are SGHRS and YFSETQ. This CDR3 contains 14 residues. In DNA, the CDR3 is TGCGCCAGCAGCTTGAAGGCAGGGAATGAAAAACTGTTTTTT. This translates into CASSLKAGNEKLFF.

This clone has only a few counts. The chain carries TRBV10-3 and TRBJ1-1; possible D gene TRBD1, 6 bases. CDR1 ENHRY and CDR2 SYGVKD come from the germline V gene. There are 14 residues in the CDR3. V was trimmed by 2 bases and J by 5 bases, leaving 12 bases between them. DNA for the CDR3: TGTGCCATCAGTGAGGGGGACACATCGACTGAAGCTTTCTTT. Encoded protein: CAISEGDTSTEAFF.

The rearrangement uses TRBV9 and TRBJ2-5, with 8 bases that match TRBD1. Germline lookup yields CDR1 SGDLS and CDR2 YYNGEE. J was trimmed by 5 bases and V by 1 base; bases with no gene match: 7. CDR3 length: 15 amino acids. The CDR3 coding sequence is TGTGCCAGCAGCGTACAACCAGGGGGCTCGGAGACCCAGTACTTC. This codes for CASSVQPGGSETQYF.

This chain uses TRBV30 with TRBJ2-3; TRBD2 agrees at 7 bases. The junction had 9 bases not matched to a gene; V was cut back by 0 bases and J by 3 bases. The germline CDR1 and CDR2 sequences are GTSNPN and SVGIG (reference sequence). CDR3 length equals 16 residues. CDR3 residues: CAWSVPPSGATDTQYF. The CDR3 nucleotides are TGTGCCTGGAGTGTCCCGCCCAGCGGGGCAACAGATACGCAGTATTTT.

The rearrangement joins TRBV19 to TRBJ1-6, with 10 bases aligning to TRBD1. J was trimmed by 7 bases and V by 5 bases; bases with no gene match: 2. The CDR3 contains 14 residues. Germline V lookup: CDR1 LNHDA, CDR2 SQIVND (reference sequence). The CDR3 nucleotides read TGTGCCAGTAGTGGGGGACAGGGGAATTCACCCCTCCACTTT. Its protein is CASSGGQGNSPLHF. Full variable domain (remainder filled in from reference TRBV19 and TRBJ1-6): DGGITQSPKYLFRKEGQNVTLSCEQNLNHDAMYWYRQDPGQGLRLIYYSQIVNDFQKGDIAEGYSVSREKKESFPLTVTSAQKNPTAFYLCASSGGQGNSPLHFGNGTRLTVT.

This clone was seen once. The CDR3 nucleotides read TGCGCCAGCAGCCAGGACGGGATTGGAGCGACCCAGTACTTC. It translates to CASSQDGIGATQYF. The chain uses TRBV4-1 and TRBJ2-5; a possible D gene is TRBD2 (5 bases). CDR3 length: 14 residues. Trimming pared 3 bases from V and 7 bases from J, leaving 15 bases between. Germline loops: CDR1 MGHRA, CDR2 YSYEKL.

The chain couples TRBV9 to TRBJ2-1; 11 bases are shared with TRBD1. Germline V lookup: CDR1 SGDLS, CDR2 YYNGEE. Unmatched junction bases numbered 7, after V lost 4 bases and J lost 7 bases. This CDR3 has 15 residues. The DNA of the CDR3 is TGTGCCAGCAGCCCTTCGGGACAGGGGGGGAATGAGCAGTTCTTC. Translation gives CASSPSGQGGNEQFF.

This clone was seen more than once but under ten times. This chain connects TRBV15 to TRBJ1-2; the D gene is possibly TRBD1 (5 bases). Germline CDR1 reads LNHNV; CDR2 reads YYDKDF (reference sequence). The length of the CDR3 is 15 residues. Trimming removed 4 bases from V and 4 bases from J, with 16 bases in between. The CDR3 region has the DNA TGTGCCACCAGCAAAGAGCTGACAGACCCCTATGGCTACACCTTC. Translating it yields CATSKELTDPYGYTF.

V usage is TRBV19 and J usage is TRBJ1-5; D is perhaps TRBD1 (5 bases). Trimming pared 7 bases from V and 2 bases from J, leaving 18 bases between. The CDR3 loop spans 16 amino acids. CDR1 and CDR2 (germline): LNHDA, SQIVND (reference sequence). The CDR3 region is CASTSGAGLGNQPQHF. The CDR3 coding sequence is TGTGCCAGTACCTCTGGCGCAGGGTTAGGCAATCAGCCCCAGCATTTT.

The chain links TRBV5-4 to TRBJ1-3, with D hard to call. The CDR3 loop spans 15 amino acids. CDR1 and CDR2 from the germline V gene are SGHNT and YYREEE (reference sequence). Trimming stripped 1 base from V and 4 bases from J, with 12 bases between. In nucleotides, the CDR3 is TGTGCCAGCAGCTTGTATGGAGGCGGAGGAAACACCATATATTTT. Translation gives CASSLYGGGGNTIYF.

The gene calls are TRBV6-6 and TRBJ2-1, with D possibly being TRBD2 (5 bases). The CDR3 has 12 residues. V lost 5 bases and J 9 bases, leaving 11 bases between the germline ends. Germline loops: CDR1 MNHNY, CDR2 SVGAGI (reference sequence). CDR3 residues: CASSNSVGEQFF. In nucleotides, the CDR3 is TGTGCCAGCAGTAATAGCGTGGGTGAGCAGTTCTTC.

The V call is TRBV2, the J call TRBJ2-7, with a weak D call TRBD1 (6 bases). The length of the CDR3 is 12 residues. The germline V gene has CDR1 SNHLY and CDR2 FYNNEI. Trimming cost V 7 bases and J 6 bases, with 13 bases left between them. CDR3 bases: TGTGCCAGCACCTCTCAGGGGTCCGAGCAGTACTTC. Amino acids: CASTSQGSEQYF.

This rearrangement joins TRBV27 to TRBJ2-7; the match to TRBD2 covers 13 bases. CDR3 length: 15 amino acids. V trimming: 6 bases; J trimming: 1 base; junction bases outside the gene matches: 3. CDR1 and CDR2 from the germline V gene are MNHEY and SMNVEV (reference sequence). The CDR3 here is CASRLTSGGSYEQYF. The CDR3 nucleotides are TGTGCCAGCAGACTGACTAGCGGGGGGTCCTACGAGCAGTACTTC.

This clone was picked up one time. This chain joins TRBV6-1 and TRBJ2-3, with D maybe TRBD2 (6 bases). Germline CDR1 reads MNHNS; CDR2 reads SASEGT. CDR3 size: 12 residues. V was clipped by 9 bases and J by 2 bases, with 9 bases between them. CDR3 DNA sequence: TGTGCCAGTCGGGAGTCCACAGATACGCAGTATTTT. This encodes CASRESTDTQYF.

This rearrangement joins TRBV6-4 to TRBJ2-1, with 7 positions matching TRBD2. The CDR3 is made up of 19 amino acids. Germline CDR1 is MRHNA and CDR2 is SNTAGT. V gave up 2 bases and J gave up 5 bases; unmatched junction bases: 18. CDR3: CASSDGAGTIVRFHNEQFF. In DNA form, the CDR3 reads TGTGCCAGCAGTGACGGTGCAGGGACTATCGTACGGTTTCACAATGAGCAGTTCTTC.

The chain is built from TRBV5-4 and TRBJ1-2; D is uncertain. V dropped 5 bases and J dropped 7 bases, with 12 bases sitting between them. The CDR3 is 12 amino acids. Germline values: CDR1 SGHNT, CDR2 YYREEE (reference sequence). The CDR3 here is CASRSGIGGYTF. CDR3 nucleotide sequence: TGTGCCAGCAGGTCGGGGATAGGTGGCTACACCTTC.

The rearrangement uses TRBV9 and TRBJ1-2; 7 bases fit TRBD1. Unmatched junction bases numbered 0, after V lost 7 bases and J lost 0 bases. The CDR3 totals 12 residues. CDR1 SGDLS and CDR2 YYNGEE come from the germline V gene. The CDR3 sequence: CASGQANYGYTF. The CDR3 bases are TGTGCCAGCGGACAGGCTAACTATGGCTACACCTTC.

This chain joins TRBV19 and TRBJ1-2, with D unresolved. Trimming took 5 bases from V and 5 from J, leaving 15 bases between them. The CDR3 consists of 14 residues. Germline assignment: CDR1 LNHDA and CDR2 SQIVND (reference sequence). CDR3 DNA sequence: TGTGCCAGTAGTCCCTCGGACGGGGTTTATGGCTACACCTTC. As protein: CASSPSDGVYGYTF.